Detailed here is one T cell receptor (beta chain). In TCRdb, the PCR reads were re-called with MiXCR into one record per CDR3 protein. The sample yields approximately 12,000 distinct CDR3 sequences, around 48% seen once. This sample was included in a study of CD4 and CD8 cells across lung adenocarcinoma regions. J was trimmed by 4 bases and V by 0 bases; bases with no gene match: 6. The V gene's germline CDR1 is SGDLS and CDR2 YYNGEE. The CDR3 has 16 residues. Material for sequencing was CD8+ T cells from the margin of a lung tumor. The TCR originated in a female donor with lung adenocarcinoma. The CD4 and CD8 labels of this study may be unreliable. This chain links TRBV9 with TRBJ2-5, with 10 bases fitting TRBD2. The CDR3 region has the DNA TGTGCCAGCAGCGTAGGAGCGGGGGGGCTGCTAGAGACCCAGTACTTC. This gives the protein CASSVGAGGLLETQYF.